The 2 T cell receptor beta chains below were found in one sample sequenced in a study of T cells after posttransplantation cyclophosphamide. Libraries were prepared by immunoSEQ multiplex PCR; TCRdb keeps only in-frame clonotypes and omits some of them. The sample includes tens of thousands of clones, none of them occurring once. Sequencing input: PBMCs. These receptors all come from a man aged 35-49 years in good health, CMV-negative, and a related stem cell transplant donor.

This clone was detected only a few times. J is TRBJ2-3 and V is TRBV27, with 7 bases lining up with TRBD2. This CDR3 spans 15 amino acids. Looked up from germline, CDR1 is MNHEY and CDR2 is SMNVEV (reference sequence). J was trimmed by 5 bases and V by 6 bases; bases with no gene match: 11. Written as DNA, the CDR3 is TGTGCCAGCAGCCTATTGGGGGGGGAGGTAGATACGCAGTATTTT. This sequence encodes CASSLLGGEVDTQYF.

The V gene is TRBV11-2, the J gene TRBJ2-3; TRBD2 matches 11 bases. The CDR3 runs to 17 residues. After removal of 3 bases from V and 4 bases from J, the junction contained 9 bases not matched to a gene. CDR1 SGHAT and CDR2 FQNNGV come from the germline V gene. CDR3 nucleotides: TGTGCCAGCAGCTTTAGTATAGCGGGGGGGCGCGCAGATACGCAGTATTTT. Protein sequence: CASSFSIAGGRADTQYF.